Below are 17 T cell receptor beta chains sequenced from a single sample in a study of T cell responses to AZD1222 COVID-19 vaccine (dated by TCRdb to the early 2020s). The library was generated by the immunoSEQ multiplex PCR assay. In its TCRdb copy, this immuneACCESS table keeps in-frame sequences only and misses some clones. Where compared with another copy, unresolved V genes explain less than half of these, and the others have no known cause. In all, the sample holds around 160,000 clones, and 75% to 95% of those were seen once. The top ten clonotypes cover roughly 2.8% of the sample. The label giving this sample's time point can be read as: baseline before first vaccination. The sample's treatment or condition, from its label and the paper: meningococcal conjugate vaccine given as trial control. This material consisted of peripheral blood, taken on day 0 of MenACWY control vaccination. The receptors here all came from an adult in good health.

The CDR3 is CASSPDRELAFF. CDR3 in DNA: TGCGCCAGCAGCCCGGACAGGGAATTGGCTTTCTTT. The J gene is TRBJ1-1, the V gene TRBV5-1; 8 bases align to TRBD1. The CDR3 contains 12 residues. Germline CDR1 is SGHRS and CDR2 is YFSETQ. V was clipped by 4 bases and J by 11 bases; unmatched bases: 7.

The V and J genes are TRBV12-2 and TRBJ2-1; TRBD2, the D gene given by the table, was not confirmed from the DNA. TRBV12-2 is a listed pseudogene. CDR3 length equals 18 residues. CDR3 nucleotide sequence: TGTGCAAGTCGCTTAGCTGAACCCGAGCGGGAGAGACCAAATGAGCAGTTCTTC. Protein product: CASRLAEPERERPNEQFF.

This clone came up once. The chain links TRBV19 to TRBJ2-1; D ambiguous. The CDR3 loop spans 13 amino acids. The V and J ends lost 1 base and 6 bases respectively, with 7 bases between them. Germline V gene sequence: CDR1 LNHDA, CDR2 SQIVND (reference sequence). The CDR3: CASSIGESNEQFF. CDR3 nucleotide sequence: TGTGCCAGTAGTATAGGTGAAAGCAATGAGCAGTTCTTC.

The J gene is TRBJ1-4, the V gene TRBV5-1, with 7 bases lining up with TRBD1. CDR1 SGHRS and CDR2 YFSETQ come from the germline V gene. The CDR3 runs to 14 residues. Trimming cost V 3 bases and J 7 bases; bases outside gene matches: 6. This CDR3 is CASSSTGWSEKLFF. Written as DNA, the CDR3 is TGCGCCAGCAGCTCGACAGGGTGGTCTGAAAAACTGTTTTTT.

The sample holds a few counts of this clone. The chain recombines TRBV7-9 with TRBJ2-1, with 10 bases matching TRBD2. The CDR3 is 15 residues long. The ends lost 1 base at V and 7 bases at J; junction bases unmatched: 4. Per the germline V gene, CDR1 is SEHNR and CDR2 is FQNEAQ (reference sequence). CDR3 protein: CASSLVSGRSNEQFF. The CDR3 bases are TGTGCCAGCAGCTTAGTTAGCGGGAGGTCGAATGAGCAGTTCTTC.

The chain has TRBV18 and TRBJ2-7; 8 bases agree with TRBD2. Germline assignment: CDR1 KGHSH and CDR2 LQKENI. With 3 bases clipped from V and 2 bases from J, the junction kept 6 bases outside the gene matches. CDR3 length: 15 amino acids. CDR3 DNA: TGTGCCAGCTCACCTTCAGCGGGAGAAGCCTACGAGCAGTACTTC. As protein: CASSPSAGEAYEQYF.

This chain joins TRBV5-6 and TRBJ2-5, with D uncertain. CDR3 length equals 14 residues. Trimming left V 2 bases short and J 5 bases short, with 13 bases between. Germline-derived CDR1 and CDR2 are SGHDT and YYEEEE. The CDR3 DNA sequence: TGTGCCAGCAGCTTCCCCCGGGCTTTGGAGACCCAGTACTTC. Translation: CASSFPRALETQYF.

The CDR3 DNA reads TGTGCCAGCAGCCTCCATGACCGGGCCTCGGAGGGGGGCTACACCTTC. Its protein is CASSLHDRASEGGYTF. The rearrangement joins TRBV3-1 (or the pseudogene TRBV3-2) to TRBJ1-2, with a tentative D call TRBD1 (5 bases). Germline loops: CDR1 LGHDT, CDR2 YNNKEL (reference sequence). V dropped 4 bases and J dropped 8 bases, with 23 bases sitting between them. The CDR3 runs to 16 residues.

The table lists this clone with a count of one. The rearrangement joins TRBV7-2 to TRBJ2-1; 7 bases are shared with TRBD1. The CDR3 contains 13 residues. The V gene end was trimmed by 5 bases and the J gene end by 7 bases; junction bases not matched to a gene: 5. Germline V CDR1 and CDR2: SGHTA, FQGNSA. In DNA, the CDR3 is TGTGCCAGCAGCCGACAGGGCTGGAATGAGCAGTTCTTC. As protein: CASSRQGWNEQFF.

For this clone: This sample includes further DNA sequences coding for the same CDR3. The chain is built from TRBV7-3 and TRBJ1-1; 7 positions agree with TRBD1. From germline, CDR1 is SGHTA and CDR2 FQGTGA. The CDR3 loop spans 14 amino acids. J gave up 1 base and V 5 bases, and 4 bases lay outside the gene matches. The DNA for the CDR3 is TGTGCCAGCAGCCTGGGGACAGAGAACACTGAAGCTTTCTTT. Protein sequence: CASSLGTENTEAFF. The full variable domain, its missing parts supplied by reference TRBV7-3 and TRBJ1-1, is GAGVSQTPSNKVTEKGKYVELRCDPISGHTALYWYRQSLGQGPEFLIYFQGTGAADDSGLPNDRFFAVRPEGSVSTLKIQRTERGDSAVYLCASSLGTENTEAFFGQGTRLTVV.

The chain has TRBV19 and TRBJ1-2, with 7 bases lining up with TRBD1. Per the germline V gene, CDR1 is LNHDA and CDR2 is SQIVND (reference sequence). This CDR3 is 14 amino acids long. Trimming cost V 5 bases and J 4 bases; bases outside gene matches: 7. The CDR3 protein is CASSSGTDSYGYTF. CDR3 DNA: TGTGCCAGTAGTTCCGGGACAGACAGCTATGGCTACACCTTC. Based on the CDR3 plus reference TRBV19 and TRBJ1-2, the full variable domain is DGGITQSPKYLFRKEGQNVTLSCEQNLNHDAMYWYRQDPGQGLRLIYYSQIVNDFQKGDIAEGYSVSREKKESFPLTVTSAQKNPTAFYLCASSSGTDSYGYTFGSGTRLTVV.

V is TRBV12-3 or TRBV12-4 and J is TRBJ1-5; D unclear. Trimming took 5 bases from V and 3 from J, leaving 8 bases between them. The CDR3 runs 13 residues. The CDR3 loop reads CASSNNYNQPQHF. The CDR3 region has the DNA TGTGCCAGCAGTAATAACTACAATCAGCCCCAGCATTTT.

V and J are TRBV6-5 and TRBJ2-1; possibly TRBD2 for D (5 bases). CDR1 and CDR2 (germline): MNHEY, SVGAGI. Trimming shortened V by 8 bases and J by 3 bases, and 8 bases separated the two germline ends. The CDR3 covers 12 residues. The CDR3 DNA sequence: TGTGCCAGCGGAGAGGGCTACAATGAGCAGTTCTTC. Amino acids: CASGEGYNEQFF.

This clone was observed a few times. The chain couples TRBV6-5 to TRBJ1-1; the D gene is possibly TRBD1 (5 bases). Per germline, CDR1 MNHEY and CDR2 SVGAGI. CDR3 size: 14 residues. V dropped 7 bases and J dropped 1 base, with 13 bases sitting between them. CDR3 in DNA: TGTGCCAGCACTTCCGGGGACGGGAACACTGAAGCTTTCTTT. It codes for CASTSGDGNTEAFF.

The chain links TRBV6-6 to TRBJ2-3, with unresolved D. V was trimmed by 10 bases and J by 2 bases, leaving 16 bases between them. Germline V lookup: CDR1 MNHNY, CDR2 SVGAGI (reference sequence). The CDR3 is made up of 14 amino acids. CDR3 sequence: CATRRRAVTDTQYF. CDR3 DNA sequence: TGTGCCACCCGCCGAAGGGCTGTCACAGATACGCAGTATTTT.

The chain uses TRBV9 and TRBJ2-5, with a weak D call TRBD2 (6 bases). Germline values: CDR1 SGDLS, CDR2 YYNGEE. This CDR3 region has 14 residues. V shed 4 bases and J shed 1 base, with 11 bases lying between them. The CDR3 DNA reads as TGTGCCAGCAGCCCCCAGGGAGGCCAAGAGACCCAGTACTTC. Protein sequence: CASSPQGGQETQYF.

The sample holds one count of this clone. This sequence joins TRBV19 and TRBJ1-1; 7 nucleotides agree with TRBD1. After removal of 4 bases from V and 0 bases from J, the junction contained 2 bases not matched to a gene. Germline-derived CDR1 and CDR2 are LNHDA and SQIVND (reference sequence). The CDR3 length is 14 residues. The CDR3 DNA reads TGTGCCAGTAGTACCGGACAGGTGAACACTGAAGCTTTCTTT. Residues: CASSTGQVNTEAFF. Full variable domain (outside the CDR3, taken from reference TRBV19 and TRBJ1-1): DGGITQSPKYLFRKEGQNVTLSCEQNLNHDAMYWYRQDPGQGLRLIYYSQIVNDFQKGDIAEGYSVSREKKESFPLTVTSAQKNPTAFYLCASSTGQVNTEAFFGQGTRLTVV.